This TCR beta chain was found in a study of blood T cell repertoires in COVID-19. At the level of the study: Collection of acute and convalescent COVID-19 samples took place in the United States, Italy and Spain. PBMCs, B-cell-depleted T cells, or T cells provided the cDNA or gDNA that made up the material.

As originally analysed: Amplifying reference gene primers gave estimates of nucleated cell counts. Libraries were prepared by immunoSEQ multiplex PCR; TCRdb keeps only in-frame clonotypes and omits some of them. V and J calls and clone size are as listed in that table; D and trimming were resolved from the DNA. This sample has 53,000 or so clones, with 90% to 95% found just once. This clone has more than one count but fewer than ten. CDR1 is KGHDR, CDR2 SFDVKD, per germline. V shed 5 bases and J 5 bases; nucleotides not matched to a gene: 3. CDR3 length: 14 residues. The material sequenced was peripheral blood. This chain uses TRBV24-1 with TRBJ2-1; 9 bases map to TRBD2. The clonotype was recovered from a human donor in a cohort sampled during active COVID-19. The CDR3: CATSVAGGHNEQFF. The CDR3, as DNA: TGTGCCACCAGTGTGGCGGGGGGGCACAATGAGCAGTTCTTC.